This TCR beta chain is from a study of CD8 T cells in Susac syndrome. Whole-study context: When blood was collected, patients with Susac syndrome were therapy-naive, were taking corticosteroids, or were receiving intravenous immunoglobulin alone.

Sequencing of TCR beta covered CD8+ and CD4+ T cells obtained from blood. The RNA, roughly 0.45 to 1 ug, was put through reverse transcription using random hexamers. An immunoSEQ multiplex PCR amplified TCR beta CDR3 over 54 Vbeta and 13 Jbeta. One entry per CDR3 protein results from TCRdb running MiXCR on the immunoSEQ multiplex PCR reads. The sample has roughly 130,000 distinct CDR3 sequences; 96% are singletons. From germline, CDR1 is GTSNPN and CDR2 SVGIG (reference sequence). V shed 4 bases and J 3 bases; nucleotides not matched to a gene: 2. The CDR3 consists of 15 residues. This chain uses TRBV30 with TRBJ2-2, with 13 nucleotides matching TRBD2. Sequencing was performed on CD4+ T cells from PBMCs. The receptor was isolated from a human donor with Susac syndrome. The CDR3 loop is CAWTGLAGYTGELFF. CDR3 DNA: TGTGCCTGGACGGGACTAGCGGGATACACCGGGGAGCTGTTTTTT.